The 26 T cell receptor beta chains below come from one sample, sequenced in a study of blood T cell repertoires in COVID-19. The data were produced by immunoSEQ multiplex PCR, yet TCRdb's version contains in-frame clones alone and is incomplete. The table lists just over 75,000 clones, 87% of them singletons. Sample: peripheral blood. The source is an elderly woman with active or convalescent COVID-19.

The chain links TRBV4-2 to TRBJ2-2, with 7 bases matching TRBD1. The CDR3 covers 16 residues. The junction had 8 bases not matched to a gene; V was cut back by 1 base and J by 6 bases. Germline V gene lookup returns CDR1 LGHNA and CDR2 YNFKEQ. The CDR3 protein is CASSQGRQGTAGELFF. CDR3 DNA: TGTGCCAGCAGCCAAGGTAGACAGGGAACAGCCGGGGAGCTGTTTTTT.

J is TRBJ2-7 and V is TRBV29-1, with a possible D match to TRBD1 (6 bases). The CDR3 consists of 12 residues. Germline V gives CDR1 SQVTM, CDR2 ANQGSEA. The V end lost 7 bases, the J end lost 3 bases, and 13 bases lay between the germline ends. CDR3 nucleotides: TGCAGCGCCCGGGACATGATCTACGAGCAGTACTTC. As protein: CSARDMIYEQYF.

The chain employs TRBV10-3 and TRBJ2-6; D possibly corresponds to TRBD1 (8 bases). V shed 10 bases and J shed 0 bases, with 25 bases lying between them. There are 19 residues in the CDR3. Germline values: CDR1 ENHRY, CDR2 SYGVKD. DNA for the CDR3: TGTGCCACCAAAAAAGGGGGGGGGACAGGATTCTCTGGGGCCAACGTCCTGACTTTC. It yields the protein CATKKGGGTGFSGANVLTF.

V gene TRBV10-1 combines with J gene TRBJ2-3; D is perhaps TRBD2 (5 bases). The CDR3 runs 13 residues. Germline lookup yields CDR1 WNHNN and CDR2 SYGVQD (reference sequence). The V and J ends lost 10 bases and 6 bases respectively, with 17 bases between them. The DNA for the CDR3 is TGCGCCACCTCTCCCCCCAGAGGGGATACGCAGTATTTT. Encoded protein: CATSPPRGDTQYF.

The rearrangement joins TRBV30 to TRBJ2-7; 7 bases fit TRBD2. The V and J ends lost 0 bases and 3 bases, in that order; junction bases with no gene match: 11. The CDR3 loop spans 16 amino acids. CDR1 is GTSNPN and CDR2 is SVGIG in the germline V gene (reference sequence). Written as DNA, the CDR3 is TGTGCCTGGAGTGTTCCCGGGGGGACCTACATCTACGAGCAGTACTTC. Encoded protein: CAWSVPGGTYIYEQYF.

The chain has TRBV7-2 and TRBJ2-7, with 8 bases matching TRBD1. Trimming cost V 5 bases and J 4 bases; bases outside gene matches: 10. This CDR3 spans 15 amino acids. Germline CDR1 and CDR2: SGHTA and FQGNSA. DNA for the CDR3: TGTGCCAGCAGCCAGGGGGCTAGTGGGCGGTACGAGCAGTACTTC. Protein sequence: CASSQGASGRYEQYF.

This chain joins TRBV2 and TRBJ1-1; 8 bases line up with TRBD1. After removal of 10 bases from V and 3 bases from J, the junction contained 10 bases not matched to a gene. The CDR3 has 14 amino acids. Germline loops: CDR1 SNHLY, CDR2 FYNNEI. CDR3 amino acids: CATKQGEWDTEAFF. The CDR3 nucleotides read TGTGCCACGAAACAGGGGGAATGGGACACTGAAGCTTTCTTT. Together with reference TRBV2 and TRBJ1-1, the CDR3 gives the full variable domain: EPEVTQTPSHQVTQMGQEVILRCVPISNHLYFYWYRQILGQKVEFLVSFYNNEISEKSEIFDDQFSVERPDGSNFTLKIRSTKLEDSAMYFCATKQGEWDTEAFFGQGTRLTVV.

This chain's CDR3 is CAAGTGGTDTQYF. CDR3 sequence (DNA): TGTGCCGCCGGGACAGGGGGCACAGATACGCAGTATTTT. The rearrangement joins TRBV28 to TRBJ2-3; 10 bases map to TRBD1. This CDR3 region has 13 residues. Germline V gives CDR1 MDHEN, CDR2 SYDVKM. V lost 11 bases, J lost 1 base, and 3 bases stayed unmatched.

Here the CDR3 reads CAITPGTGFGELFF. In DNA, the CDR3 is TGTGCCATCACTCCAGGGACAGGGTTCGGGGAGCTGTTTTTT. V is TRBV10-3 and J is TRBJ2-2, with TRBD1 matching 9 bases. The CDR3 has 14 amino acids. Unmatched junction bases numbered 7, after V lost 7 bases and J lost 7 bases. Germline lookup yields CDR1 ENHRY and CDR2 SYGVKD.

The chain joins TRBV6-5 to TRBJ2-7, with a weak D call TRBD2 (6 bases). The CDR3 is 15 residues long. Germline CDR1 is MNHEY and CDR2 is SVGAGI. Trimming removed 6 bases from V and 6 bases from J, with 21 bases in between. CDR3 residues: CASRAPGGVVTEQYF. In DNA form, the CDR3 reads TGTGCCAGCAGGGCCCCGGGCGGGGTTGTGACCGAGCAGTACTTC.

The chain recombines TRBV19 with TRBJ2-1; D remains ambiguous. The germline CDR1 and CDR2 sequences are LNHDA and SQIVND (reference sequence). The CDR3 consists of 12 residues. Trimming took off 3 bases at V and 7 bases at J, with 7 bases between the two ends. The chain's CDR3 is CASSIARNEQFF. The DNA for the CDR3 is TGTGCCAGTAGTATCGCCAGAAATGAGCAGTTCTTC.

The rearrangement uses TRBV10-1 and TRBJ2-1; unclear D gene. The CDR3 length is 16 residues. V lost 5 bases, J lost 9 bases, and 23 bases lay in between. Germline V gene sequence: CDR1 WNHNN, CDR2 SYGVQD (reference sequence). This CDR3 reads CASSSPRPTSHTEQFF. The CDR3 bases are TGCGCCAGCAGTTCCCCCCGCCCGACATCCCACACTGAGCAGTTCTTC.

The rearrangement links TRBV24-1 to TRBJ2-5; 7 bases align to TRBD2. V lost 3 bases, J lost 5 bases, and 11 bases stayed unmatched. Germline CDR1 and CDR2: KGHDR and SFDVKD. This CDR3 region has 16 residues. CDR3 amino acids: CATSDDGREELETQYF. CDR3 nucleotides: TGTGCCACCAGTGATGATGGGAGGGAGGAGTTGGAGACCCAGTACTTC.

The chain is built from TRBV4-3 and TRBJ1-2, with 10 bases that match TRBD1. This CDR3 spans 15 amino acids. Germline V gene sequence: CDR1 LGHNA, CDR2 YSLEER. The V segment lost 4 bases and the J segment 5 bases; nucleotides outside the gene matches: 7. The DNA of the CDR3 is TGCGCCAGCAGCCCAACCCGGGACAGGGGTTATGGCTACACCTTC. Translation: CASSPTRDRGYGYTF.

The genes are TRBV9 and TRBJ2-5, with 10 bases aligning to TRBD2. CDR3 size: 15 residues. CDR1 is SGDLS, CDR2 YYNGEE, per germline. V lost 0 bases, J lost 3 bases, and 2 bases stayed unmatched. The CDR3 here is CASSVGSGGKETQYF. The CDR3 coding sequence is TGTGCCAGCAGCGTAGGTAGCGGGGGGAAAGAGACCCAGTACTTC.

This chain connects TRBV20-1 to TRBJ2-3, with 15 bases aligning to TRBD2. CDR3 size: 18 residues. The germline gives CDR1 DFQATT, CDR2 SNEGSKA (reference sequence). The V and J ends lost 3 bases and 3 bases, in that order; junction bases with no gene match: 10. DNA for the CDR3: TGCAGTGCTAGTCCCCCCACCGGGACTAGCGGGGGGACAGATACGCAGTATTTT. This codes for CSASPPTGTSGGTDTQYF.

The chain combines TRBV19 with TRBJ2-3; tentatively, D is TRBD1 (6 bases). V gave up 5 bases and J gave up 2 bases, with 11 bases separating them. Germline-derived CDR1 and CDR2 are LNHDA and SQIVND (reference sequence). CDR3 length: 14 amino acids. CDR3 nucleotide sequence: TGTGCCAGTAGTCCTGACAGGCTCACAGATACGCAGTATTTT. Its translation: CASSPDRLTDTQYF.

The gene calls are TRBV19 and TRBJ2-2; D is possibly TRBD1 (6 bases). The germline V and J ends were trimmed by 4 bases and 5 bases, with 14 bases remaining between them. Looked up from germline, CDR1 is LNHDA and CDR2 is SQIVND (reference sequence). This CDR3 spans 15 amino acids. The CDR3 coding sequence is TGTGCCAGTAGTACCAGCCCGGACAGAACCGGGGAGCTGTTTTTT. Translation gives CASSTSPDRTGELFF.

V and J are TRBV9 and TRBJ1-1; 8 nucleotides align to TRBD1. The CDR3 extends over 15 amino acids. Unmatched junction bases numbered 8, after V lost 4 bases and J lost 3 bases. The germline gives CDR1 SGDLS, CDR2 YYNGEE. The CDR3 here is CASSPGQGRYTEAFF. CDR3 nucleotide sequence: TGTGCCAGCAGCCCCGGACAGGGAAGATACACTGAAGCTTTCTTT.

CDR3 nucleotide sequence: TGTGCCAGCAGCCAAGGCAGGTTCGACGAGCAGTACTTC. Residues: CASSQGRFDEQYF. This chain joins TRBV3-1 (or the pseudogene TRBV3-2) and TRBJ2-7, with no clear D. Germline CDR1 LGHDT, CDR2 YNNKEL (reference sequence). CDR3 size: 13 residues. Trimming shortened V by 1 base and J by 5 bases, and 9 bases separated the two germline ends.

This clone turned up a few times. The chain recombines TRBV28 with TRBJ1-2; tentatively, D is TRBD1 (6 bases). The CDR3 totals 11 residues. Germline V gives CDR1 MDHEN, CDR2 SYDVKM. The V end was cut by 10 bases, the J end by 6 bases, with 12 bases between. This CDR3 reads CAIPDRHGYTF. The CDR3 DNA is TGTGCCATTCCGGACAGACATGGCTACACCTTC.

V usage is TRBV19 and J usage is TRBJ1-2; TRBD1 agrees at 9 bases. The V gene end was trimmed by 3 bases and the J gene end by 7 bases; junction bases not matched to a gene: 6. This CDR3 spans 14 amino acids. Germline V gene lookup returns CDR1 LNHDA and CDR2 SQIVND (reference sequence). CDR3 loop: CASSITGTGFGYTF. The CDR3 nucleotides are TGTGCCAGTAGTATTACCGGGACAGGGTTTGGCTACACCTTC.

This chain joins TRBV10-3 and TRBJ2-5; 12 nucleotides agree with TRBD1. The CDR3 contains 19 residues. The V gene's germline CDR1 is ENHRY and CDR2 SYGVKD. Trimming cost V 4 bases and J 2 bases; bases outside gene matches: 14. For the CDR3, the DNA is TGTGCCATCAGTGTCGCAGCTTCGGGGACAGGGGGCATTCAAGAGACCCAGTACTTC. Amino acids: CAISVAASGTGGIQETQYF.

CDR3 sequence: CASSQGTLQGGGNTIYF. The CDR3 nucleotides read TGTGCCAGCAGCCAAGGGACGCTACAGGGGGGTGGAAACACCATATATTTT. J is TRBJ1-3 and V is TRBV3-1 (or the pseudogene TRBV3-2); 8 bases map to TRBD1. The CDR3 sequence is 17 residues long. CDR1 is LGHDT and CDR2 is YNNKEL in the germline V gene (reference sequence). Losses at the gene ends were 1 base for V and 3 bases for J; bases not matched to a gene: 8.

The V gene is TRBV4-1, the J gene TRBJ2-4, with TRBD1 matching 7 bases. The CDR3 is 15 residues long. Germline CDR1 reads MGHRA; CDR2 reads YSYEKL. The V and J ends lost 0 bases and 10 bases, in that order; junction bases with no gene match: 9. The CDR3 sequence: CASSQDRDSLRIQYF. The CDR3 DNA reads TGCGCCAGCAGCCAAGATAGGGACAGTCTTAGGATTCAGTACTTC.

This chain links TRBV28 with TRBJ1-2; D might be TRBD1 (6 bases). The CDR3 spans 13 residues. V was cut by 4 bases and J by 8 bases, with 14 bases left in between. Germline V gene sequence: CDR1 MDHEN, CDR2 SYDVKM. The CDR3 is CASSWGRGPGYTF. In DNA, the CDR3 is TGTGCCAGCAGTTGGGGCAGGGGCCCGGGCTACACCTTC.